This TCR beta chain was observed in a study of blood T cell repertoires in COVID-19. Turning to the study itself: Sources were T cells, B-cell-depleted T cells, or PBMCs; the material itself was cDNA or gDNA.

A single count supports this clone. Original processing methods: Reference gene primer amplification yielded estimated nucleated cell counts. Only in-frame clones appear in the TCRdb table, and some are missing; sequencing was by immunoSEQ multiplex PCR. V and J calls and clone size come straight from that table; D and trimming were deduced from the DNA. Here the sample spans around 60,000 clones, approximately 91% being singletons. J was trimmed by 4 bases and V by 5 bases; bases with no gene match: 10. Looked up from germline, CDR1 is LGHDT and CDR2 is YNNKEL (reference sequence). The CDR3 sequence is 15 residues long.

The specimen sequenced was peripheral blood. This receptor was obtained from a woman aged 55-70 years with active COVID-19. This rearrangement joins TRBV3-1 (or the pseudogene TRBV3-2) to TRBJ1-2; 7 positions match TRBD1. CDR3 DNA: TGTGCCAGCAGCAGGGGACAGTCACTACTCTATGGCTACACCTTC. The encoded protein is CASSRGQSLLYGYTF.